One and the same sample provided the 3 T cell receptor beta chains below, sequenced in a study of shared clonotypes between healthy human individuals. Sequenced by immunoSEQ multiplex PCR; TCRdb stores in-frame clones only, minus some. Among some 500,000 clones, roughly 95% were seen once, and the ten largest hold about 0.059%. The material sequenced was naive CD4+ T cells sorted from blood. Indicated subset: CD45RA+ positively selected. The origin of the receptors is a young woman in good health.

The CDR3 sequence is CASSYGGRAREQYF. CDR3 bases: TGTGCCAGCAGTTACGGGGGGCGTGCCCGCGAGCAGTACTTC. V and J are TRBV6-5 and TRBJ2-7; D could derive from TRBD1 or TRBD2 (6 bases each). The V and J ends lost 2 bases and 6 bases respectively, with 14 bases between them. This CDR3 is built from 14 residues. Germline CDR1 MNHEY, CDR2 SVGAGI.

The rearrangement joins TRBV10-3 to TRBJ1-1, with a possible D match to TRBD1 (6 bases). Germline V CDR1 and CDR2: ENHRY, SYGVKD. Trimming left V 3 bases short and J 0 bases short, with 14 bases between. The CDR3 is 16 amino acids. CDR3 region: CAISESAGAMNTEAFF. As DNA, the CDR3 is TGTGCCATCAGTGAATCGGCGGGGGCCATGAACACTGAAGCTTTCTTT.

The gene calls are TRBV28 and TRBJ2-7; TRBD1 matches at 8 bases. The CDR3 is 14 amino acids. The germline V gene has CDR1 MDHEN and CDR2 SYDVKM. The junction had 8 bases not matched to a gene; V was cut back by 3 bases and J by 7 bases. The CDR3, as DNA: TGTGCCAGCAGTTTTAGGCAGGGGGCGTTAGAGCAGTACTTC. Encoded protein: CASSFRQGALEQYF.